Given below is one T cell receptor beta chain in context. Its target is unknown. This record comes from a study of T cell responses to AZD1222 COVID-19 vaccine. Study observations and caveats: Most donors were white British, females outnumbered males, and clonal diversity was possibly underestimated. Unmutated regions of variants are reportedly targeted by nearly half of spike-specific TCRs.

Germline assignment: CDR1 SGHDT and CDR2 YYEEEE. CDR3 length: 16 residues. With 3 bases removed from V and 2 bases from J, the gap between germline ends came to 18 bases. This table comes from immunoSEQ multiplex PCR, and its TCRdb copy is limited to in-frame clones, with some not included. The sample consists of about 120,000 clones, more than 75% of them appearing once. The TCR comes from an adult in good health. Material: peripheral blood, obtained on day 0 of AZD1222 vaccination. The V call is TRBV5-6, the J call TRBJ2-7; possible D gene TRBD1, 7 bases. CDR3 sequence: CASSWRGRGQTYEQYF. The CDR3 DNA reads TGTGCCAGCAGCTGGAGGGGTCGGGGACAGACCTACGAGCAGTACTTC.